What follows describes a single T cell receptor beta chain. The sample comes from a study of shared clonotypes between healthy human individuals. Data came from immunoSEQ multiplex PCR; TCRdb stores just in-frame clones and leaves some out. The sample lists a few million clones, about 92% seen once, with 0.35% to 0.45% in the top ten. Investigators divided CD4+ cells into CD45RA+ naive and CD45RA-negative memory subsets. Sequenced sample: naive CD4+ T cells from PBMCs. Subset meaning: CD45RA+ positively selected. The clonotype was recovered from a man younger than 30 in good health. Some clones in this sample may be carry-over from other donors' samples.

The CDR3 bases are TGTGCCAGCAGCTTAGACGGGGGTAAGGCAGATACGCAGTATTTT. As protein: CASSLDGGKADTQYF. The V and J genes are TRBV11-3 and TRBJ2-3; D might be TRBD2 (6 bases). Germline assignment: CDR1 SGHNT and CDR2 YENEEA. The CDR3 loop spans 15 amino acids. Trimming cost V 0 bases and J 4 bases, with 11 bases left between them.